These T cell receptor beta chains were read from a single sample in a study of cytomegalovirus exposure and HLA in healthy donors. The assay was immunoSEQ multiplex PCR, and TCRdb's table has in-frame clones only and misses some. The sample carries roughly 110,000 clones, over 70% recorded once. The sample consisted of PBMCs. The receptor source for this set is a male donor in good health and CMV-seropositive. Both conserved end residues are trimmed from each CDR3.

v_call: TRBV4-3; cdr3_aa: ASSPGLAGAYEQY
v_call: TRBV18; cdr3_aa: ASSPNRGIGNSPLH
v_call: TRBV9; cdr3_aa: ASSVGSSTTNEKLF
v_call: TRBV29-1; cdr3_aa: SAARDRDQPQH
v_call: TRBV6-5; cdr3_aa: ASKEDRGSGNTIY
v_call: TRBV6-1; cdr3_aa: ASSPQPTGYGGYT
v_call: TRBV15; cdr3_aa: ATSSKGDLSNQPQH
v_call: TRBV7-6; cdr3_aa: ASSRQETQY
v_call: TRBV5-1; cdr3_aa: ASSLEAASISYEQY
v_call: TRBV27; cdr3_aa: ASSSLTGPYGYT
v_call: TRBV5-1; cdr3_aa: ASSTYRQGREAF
v_call: TRBV5-1; cdr3_aa: ASSLKGQSSYNSPLH
v_call: TRBV7-8; cdr3_aa: ASSETSAKETQY
v_call: TRBV5-6; cdr3_aa: ASSATGGFGELF
v_call: TRBV19; cdr3_aa: ASSSTGGRSSEKLF
v_call: TRBV28; cdr3_aa: ASSAGDRGLGNQPQH
v_call: TRBV29-1; cdr3_aa: SVDQGKNTGELF
v_call: TRBV27; cdr3_aa: ATSPSAGNQPQH
v_call: TRBV4-1; cdr3_aa: ASSQDHLQGYQETQY
v_call: TRBV27; cdr3_aa: ASRAGGADTQY
v_call: TRBV2; cdr3_aa: ASTLRGQRQSITTSRQY
v_call: TRBV9; cdr3_aa: ASSHRGGAYEQY
v_call: TRBV5-1; cdr3_aa: ASSLGAGGSTDTQY
v_call: TRBV7-3; cdr3_aa: ASSSYRGNSPLH
v_call: TRBV4-2; cdr3_aa: ASSQDPGGAYEQY
v_call: TRBV5-6; cdr3_aa: ASSLTGVWLSGANVLT
v_call: TRBV29-1; cdr3_aa: SGLGQGTQETQY
v_call: TRBV7-8; cdr3_aa: ASSLGRLLSNQPQH
v_call: TRBV5-1; cdr3_aa: ASSRGAGQGAREQF
v_call: TRBV7-8; cdr3_aa: ASSPRTGYGYT
v_call: TRBV7-8; cdr3_aa: ASSLNMREQY
v_call: TRBV6-5; cdr3_aa: ASSYSIGGVYEQY
v_call: TRBV27; cdr3_aa: ASSLTGGGWTEAF
v_call: TRBV7-6; cdr3_aa: ASSLGQGYREQY
v_call: TRBV14; cdr3_aa: ASSQLRTGKTQY
v_call: TRBV7-9; cdr3_aa: ASSLVSGTGGREQF
v_call: TRBV7-3; cdr3_aa: ASSALAGVDTGELF
v_call: TRBV5-1; cdr3_aa: ASSSSLAGGDIQY
v_call: TRBV7-9; cdr3_aa: ASSFSEQF
v_call: TRBV19; cdr3_aa: ASSRGQGRYEQY
v_call: TRBV5-1; cdr3_aa: ASSWGQDEQY
v_call: TRBV20-1; cdr3_aa: SARDKYEQY
v_call: TRBV2; cdr3_aa: ASILVSGTDR
v_call: TRBV27; cdr3_aa: ATKGRGTTEAF
v_call: TRBV7-9; cdr3_aa: SSSSPSGDSYNEQF
v_call: TRBV28; cdr3_aa: ASSLGQPTGGLHGDTQY
v_call: TRBV6-1; cdr3_aa: ASSVGGPEAF
v_call: TRBV5-4; cdr3_aa: ASSSGAGGTYNEQF
v_call: TRBV4-2; cdr3_aa: ASSPRAGVYGYT
v_call: TRBV5-6; cdr3_aa: ASIKQGYEQY
v_call: TRBV7-2; cdr3_aa: ASSPQGTYGANEQF
v_call: TRBV5-1; cdr3_aa: ASSFGRDEQY
v_call: TRBV4-1; cdr3_aa: ASSQGLAGEGTDTQY
v_call: TRBV28; cdr3_aa: ASTKTGGRNQPQH
v_call: TRBV6-6; cdr3_aa: ASSPGLGDHTDTQY
v_call: TRBV6-5; cdr3_aa: ASRSTGEEQY
v_call: TRBV27; cdr3_aa: ASSPRQGYAYEQY
v_call: TRBV7-3; cdr3_aa: ASSLRTGAAGETQY